The rows below give T cell receptor beta chains drawn from one sample of a study of T-cell reconstitution after alpha-beta-depleted transplantation in children. Using its own MiXCR run on the PCR reads, TCRdb lists one record per CDR3 protein. The repertoire includes just over 950,000 distinct CDR3 sequences, roughly 29% of them detected once, and roughly 30% sits in the top ten. The sample was PBMCs, mostly from graft donor cells, taken 360 days after TCRalphabeta/CD19-depleted stem cell transplant. These receptors were obtained from a boy under three years old who had a stem cell transplant for SCID, so the T cells may come from the graft donor. The CDR3 runs from the conserved cysteine through the conserved F or W. Each record gives: D gene, V gene, clone size, J gene, CDR3 protein, CDR3 DNA. D genes are given only for firm matches. Only part of the rows carry a size: once, few, many, or a class if the clone is expanded.

d_gene: NA; v_gene: TRBV7-8; abundance: NA; j_gene: TRBJ1-1; CDR3aa: CASSLEGWPTAGNTEAFF; CDR3nt: TGTGCCAGCAGCTTAGAGGGATGGCCGACGGCAGGGAACACTGAAGCTTTCTTT
d_gene: NA; v_gene: TRBV21-1; abundance: few; j_gene: TRBJ1-3; CDR3aa: CATPFQRASGNTIYF; CDR3nt: TGTGCCACGCCGTTTCAGCGAGCCTCTGGAAACACCATATATTTT
d_gene: NA; v_gene: TRBV5-1; abundance: few; j_gene: TRBJ2-7; CDR3aa: CASSTEGRQDEQYF; CDR3nt: TGCGCCAGCAGTACCGAGGGGCGCCAGGACGAGCAGTACTTC
d_gene: NA; v_gene: TRBV19; abundance: NA; j_gene: TRBJ1-5; CDR3aa: CASSHPAGNQPQHF; CDR3nt: TGTGCCAGTAGCCACCCGGCGGGAAATCAGCCCCAGCATTTT
d_gene: TRBD1; v_gene: TRBV6-2/TRBV6-3; abundance: NA; j_gene: TRBJ2-7; CDR3aa: CASSVPPGQGRNEQYF; CDR3nt: TGTGCCAGCAGTGTCCCACCCGGACAGGGAAGGAACGAGCAGTACTTC
d_gene: NA; v_gene: TRBV24-1; abundance: few; j_gene: TRBJ2-7; CDR3aa: CATTEEGVPYEQYF; CDR3nt: TGTGCCACCACCGAAGAGGGAGTTCCGTACGAGCAGTACTTC
d_gene: TRBD1; v_gene: TRBV5-1; abundance: NA; j_gene: TRBJ2-3; CDR3aa: CASSRDRGSTDTQYF; CDR3nt: TGCGCCAGCAGCCGAGACAGGGGATCCACAGATACGCAGTATTTT
d_gene: NA; v_gene: TRBV18; abundance: NA; j_gene: TRBJ1-1; CDR3aa: CASSPRLFDTEAFF; CDR3nt: TGTGCCAGCTCACCCAGGTTGTTCGACACTGAAGCTTTCTTT
d_gene: NA; v_gene: TRBV29-1; abundance: NA; j_gene: TRBJ2-5; CDR3aa: CSVEVSTEYQETQYF; CDR3nt: TGCAGCGTTGAAGTTTCGACAGAGTACCAAGAGACCCAGTACTTC
d_gene: NA; v_gene: TRBV5-1; abundance: NA; j_gene: TRBJ2-5; CDR3aa: CASSLSPGQIQETQYF; CDR3nt: TGCGCCAGCAGCTTGAGTCCGGGACAAATCCAAGAGACCCAGTACTTC
d_gene: NA; v_gene: TRBV12-3/TRBV12-4; abundance: few; j_gene: TRBJ1-1; CDR3aa: CASSPPPMSGNTEAFF; CDR3nt: TGTGCCAGCAGTCCCCCCCCAATGTCTGGGAACACTGAAGCTTTCTTT
d_gene: TRBD2; v_gene: TRBV20-1; abundance: few; j_gene: TRBJ2-1; CDR3aa: CSARGVLAGGSYNEQFF; CDR3nt: TGCAGTGCTAGAGGAGTATTAGCGGGGGGCTCCTACAATGAGCAGTTCTTC
d_gene: TRBD2; v_gene: TRBV20-1; abundance: NA; j_gene: TRBJ2-3; CDR3aa: CSARYGGNTDTQYF; CDR3nt: TGCAGTGCTAGATACGGGGGGAACACAGATACGCAGTATTTT
d_gene: NA; v_gene: TRBV12-3/TRBV12-4; abundance: NA; j_gene: TRBJ2-5; CDR3aa: CASSLFFGTPQETQYF; CDR3nt: TGTGCCAGCAGTTTATTCTTTGGGACTCCCCAAGAGACCCAGTACTTC
d_gene: NA; v_gene: TRBV28; abundance: NA; j_gene: TRBJ1-2; CDR3aa: CASTQANYGYTF; CDR3nt: TGTGCCAGCACACAGGCGAACTATGGCTACACCTTC
d_gene: NA; v_gene: TRBV12-3/TRBV12-4; abundance: NA; j_gene: TRBJ1-2; CDR3aa: CASSFGGLSSGYTF; CDR3nt: TGTGCCAGCAGTTTTGGGGGGTTGAGTAGTGGCTACACCTTC
d_gene: NA; v_gene: TRBV12-5; abundance: NA; j_gene: TRBJ2-1; CDR3aa: CASGSLRGGYNEQFF; CDR3nt: TGTGCTAGTGGTAGCCTCAGGGGCGGTTACAATGAGCAGTTCTTC
d_gene: NA; v_gene: TRBV28; abundance: few; j_gene: TRBJ2-1; CDR3aa: CASSPRAADYNEQFF; CDR3nt: TGTGCCAGCTCCCCAAGAGCGGCAGACTACAATGAGCAGTTCTTC
d_gene: TRBD2; v_gene: TRBV28; abundance: NA; j_gene: TRBJ2-4; CDR3aa: CASSLAGSAKNIQYF; CDR3nt: TGTGCCAGCAGCTTAGCGGGCTCGGCCAAAAACATTCAGTACTTC
d_gene: TRBD2; v_gene: TRBV6-2/TRBV6-3; abundance: NA; j_gene: TRBJ2-3; CDR3aa: CASSAPGLATHTQYF; CDR3nt: TGTGCCAGCAGCGCCCCGGGACTAGCGACGCATACGCAGTATTTT
d_gene: NA; v_gene: TRBV6-1; abundance: NA; j_gene: TRBJ2-1; CDR3aa: CATAGTNSYNEQFF; CDR3nt: TGTGCCACAGCCGGGACAAACTCCTACAATGAGCAGTTCTTC
d_gene: TRBD1; v_gene: TRBV12-3/TRBV12-4; abundance: few; j_gene: TRBJ1-4; CDR3aa: CASSLVPRGHNEKLFF; CDR3nt: TGTGCCAGCAGTTTAGTCCCGAGGGGGCATAATGAAAAACTGTTTTTT
d_gene: TRBD2; v_gene: TRBV4-2; abundance: many; j_gene: TRBJ2-3; CDR3aa: CASSQGPGLGSDTQYF; CDR3nt: TGTGCCAGCAGCCAAGGTCCCGGACTAGGATCAGATACGCAGTATTTT
d_gene: NA; v_gene: TRBV20-1; abundance: NA; j_gene: TRBJ1-4; CDR3aa: CSARDPPLEELFF; CDR3nt: TGCAGTGCTAGAGATCCGCCTCTGGAGGAACTGTTTTTT
d_gene: NA; v_gene: TRBV15; abundance: few; j_gene: TRBJ1-1; CDR3aa: CATSRDPGTEAFF; CDR3nt: TGTGCCACCAGCAGAGATCCGGGCACTGAAGCTTTCTTT
d_gene: NA; v_gene: TRBV7-7; abundance: NA; j_gene: TRBJ2-5; CDR3aa: CASSRFGGIETQYF; CDR3nt: TGTGCCAGCAGCCGTTTCGGGGGAATAGAGACCCAGTACTTC
d_gene: NA; v_gene: TRBV3-1; abundance: few; j_gene: TRBJ1-6; CDR3aa: CASSQDLANSPLHF; CDR3nt: TGTGCCAGCAGCCAAGATCTGGCAAACTCACCCCTCCACTTT
d_gene: TRBD1; v_gene: TRBV7-3; abundance: NA; j_gene: TRBJ2-7; CDR3aa: CASSLTGGTGAHEQYF; CDR3nt: TGTGCCAGCAGCTTAACGGGCGGGACAGGTGCCCACGAGCAGTACTTC
d_gene: TRBD2; v_gene: TRBV7-2; abundance: few; j_gene: TRBJ2-3; CDR3aa: CASSLWGGVSQYF; CDR3nt: TGTGCCAGCAGCTTGTGGGGGGGGGTTTCGCAGTATTTT
d_gene: TRBD1; v_gene: TRBV11-2; abundance: NA; j_gene: TRBJ2-5; CDR3aa: CASSLTGTEQETQYF; CDR3nt: TGTGCCAGCAGCTTGACCGGGACAGAACAAGAGACCCAGTACTTC
d_gene: TRBD2; v_gene: TRBV7-9; abundance: few; j_gene: TRBJ2-1; CDR3aa: CASSLMRGVGYNEQFF; CDR3nt: TGTGCCAGCAGCCTCATGCGGGGGGTAGGATACAATGAGCAGTTCTTC
d_gene: TRBD1; v_gene: TRBV15; abundance: many; j_gene: TRBJ1-1; CDR3aa: CATSRGTGLNTEAFF; CDR3nt: TGTGCCACCAGCAGAGGGACAGGCCTGAACACTGAAGCTTTCTTT
d_gene: TRBD1; v_gene: TRBV4-2; abundance: few; j_gene: TRBJ2-7; CDR3aa: CASSPMGQGFYEQYF; CDR3nt: TGTGCCAGCAGCCCAATGGGACAGGGATTCTACGAGCAGTACTTC
d_gene: TRBD2; v_gene: TRBV15; abundance: few; j_gene: TRBJ2-1; CDR3aa: CATSRDPRLAGPHEQFF; CDR3nt: TGTGCCACCAGCAGAGATCCTCGGCTAGCGGGGCCGCATGAGCAGTTCTTC
d_gene: NA; v_gene: TRBV5-1; abundance: NA; j_gene: TRBJ2-5; CDR3aa: CASSLGGKGRQETQYF; CDR3nt: TGCGCCAGCAGCCTTGGGGGCAAAGGCAGACAAGAGACCCAGTACTTC
d_gene: NA; v_gene: TRBV5-1; abundance: few; j_gene: TRBJ2-6; CDR3aa: CASSLVGVQNSGANVLTF; CDR3nt: TGCGCCAGCAGCTTGGTTGGGGTACAAAACTCTGGGGCCAACGTCCTGACTTTC
d_gene: NA; v_gene: TRBV20-1; abundance: few; j_gene: TRBJ2-3; CDR3aa: CSAMGVTDTQYF; CDR3nt: TGCAGTGCAATGGGGGTCACAGATACGCAGTATTTT
d_gene: NA; v_gene: TRBV11-2; abundance: many; j_gene: TRBJ2-7; CDR3aa: CASTTDGVGQQYF; CDR3nt: TGTGCCAGCACCACGGACGGGGTAGGTCAGCAGTACTTC
d_gene: NA; v_gene: TRBV6-2/TRBV6-3; abundance: NA; j_gene: TRBJ2-7; CDR3aa: CASNLGYSYEQYF; CDR3nt: TGTGCCAGCAACCTAGGTTACTCCTACGAGCAGTACTTC